This T cell receptor beta chain was sequenced during a study of blood T cells in healthy people across ages. With a J-beta primer mix and a sample-barcoded 5' primer, a second PCR ran about 6 to 11 cycles. TCRdb independently ran MiXCR on the 5' RACE reads; one entry per CDR3 protein. The table has 1 million or so distinct CDR3 sequences, under 30% seen once. There are 16 residues in the CDR3. Germline V lookup: CDR1 SGHAT, CDR2 FQNNGV. Between the trimmed V and J ends, which lost 0 bases and 0 bases, there was a span of 6 bases. This clonotype was seen a handful of times. This sample was shared with a second study, whose subject was T cells of mothers and their children.

Sequencing was performed on blood. The TCR comes from a girl aged 2-10 years in good health. The genes are TRBV11-2 and TRBJ2-6, with D uncertain. The CDR3 sequence is CASSLDWDSGANVLTF. For the CDR3, the DNA is TGTGCCAGCAGCTTAGATTGGGACTCTGGGGCCAACGTCCTGACTTTC.